This record covers a single T cell receptor beta chain. The germline V gene has CDR1 MDHEN and CDR2 SYDVKM. Trimming took off 6 bases at V and 7 bases at J, with 24 bases between the two ends. CDR3 length equals 17 residues. This entry belongs to a study of blood T cell repertoires in COVID-19. Study-level background: PBMCs, B-cell-depleted T cells, or T cells were the source of the cDNA or gDNA that made up the material.

During active infection, Seattle patients enrolled and were then monitored through disease. Original handling: Cell counts per sample came from amplifying reference gene primers. TCRdb's table, derived via immunoSEQ multiplex PCR, lists solely in-frame clones and lacks some. V and J calls and clone size are copied from that table; D and trimming were computed from the DNA. The data contain some 370,000 clones, over 75% of them seen just once; the ten biggest clones take up 8.5% to 12%. The specimen was peripheral blood. This chain links TRBV28 with TRBJ2-2; a weak D match, TRBD2 (6 bases). The sequence came from a woman in her thirties with COVID-19, enrolled during active disease. Written as DNA, the CDR3 is TGTGCCAGCAGCCCCCTTAGGGGCGGGAAAATCGGCGGGGAGCTGTTTTTT. Translated, it gives CASSPLRGGKIGGELFF.